A single sample is the source of the 31 T cell receptor beta chains below, sequenced in a study of blood T cells in healthy people across ages. The second PCR ran roughly 7 to 12 cycles with a sample-barcoded 5' primer and J-beta primers. TCRdb processed the 5' RACE reads anew with MiXCR; each CDR3 protein has one entry. The sample records approximately 600,000 distinct CDR3 sequences, about 53% being singletons. The sample consisted of blood. Receptor source: a man between 60 and 70 years old in good health.

The V and J genes are TRBV20-1 and TRBJ2-5; possibly TRBD1 or TRBD2 for D (5 bases each). There are 16 residues in the CDR3. V gave up 5 bases and J gave up 4 bases, with 23 bases separating them. Germline V CDR1 and CDR2: DFQATT, SNEGSKA (reference sequence). CDR3 residues: CSAERPGPLGTETQYF. CDR3 nucleotides: TGCAGTGCTGAAAGACCCGGGCCCTTGGGGACAGAGACCCAGTACTTC.

This clonotype was counted a few times. The J gene is TRBJ2-7, the V gene TRBV4-1; D is tentatively TRBD1 or TRBD2 (6 bases each). In germline, CDR1 is MGHRA, CDR2 YSYEKL. V lost 0 bases and J lost 7, with 10 bases in between. The length of the CDR3 is 13 residues. The chain's CDR3 is CASSQDQGREQYF. For the CDR3, the DNA is TGCGCCAGCAGCCAAGATCAGGGGAGGGAGCAGTACTTC.

This clonotype came up many times. The genes are TRBV29-1 and TRBJ2-7, with TRBD1 identical over 8 bases. The CDR3 is 12 residues long. Trimming cost V 7 bases and J 2 bases; bases outside gene matches: 4. Per germline, CDR1 SQVTM and CDR2 ANQGSEA. The chain's CDR3 is CSAGQGTYEQYF. The CDR3 bases are TGCAGCGCCGGACAGGGAACCTACGAGCAGTACTTC.

This clonotype has just a few counts. J is TRBJ2-7 and V is TRBV29-1; no firm D call. Germline loops: CDR1 SQVTM, CDR2 ANQGSEA. This CDR3 has 12 residues. V was cut by 6 bases and J by 7 bases, with 16 bases left in between. The CDR3 loop is CSVATPSREQYF. The CDR3 DNA is TGCAGCGTCGCAACCCCCTCACGGGAGCAGTACTTC.

This clonotype is a singleton in its sample. The J gene is TRBJ1-5, the V gene TRBV28; 8 bases match TRBD1. V dropped 3 bases and J dropped 3; count of bases not matched to a gene: 4. Germline CDR1 is MDHEN and CDR2 is SYDVKM. The CDR3 is made up of 15 amino acids. The CDR3 DNA reads as TGTGCCAGCAGTTTGGGACAGGTCCCCAATCAGCCCCAGCATTTT. Protein product: CASSLGQVPNQPQHF.

The chain has TRBV27 and TRBJ2-7; 10 nucleotides line up with TRBD2. The CDR3 totals 14 residues. V lost 1 base and J lost 6; bases outside the gene matches: 3. Germline loops: CDR1 MNHEY, CDR2 SMNVEV (reference sequence). This CDR3 reads CASSLLLAGGEQYF. CDR3 nucleotides: TGTGCCAGCAGTTTATTGTTAGCGGGGGGCGAGCAGTACTTC.

The chain recombines TRBV25-1 with TRBJ1-1; 8 bases match TRBD1. With 7 bases clipped from V and 4 bases from J, the junction kept 5 bases outside the gene matches. Germline values: CDR1 MGHDK, CDR2 SYGVNS. This CDR3 is 13 amino acids long. The CDR3 bases are TGTGCCAGCAACATAGGACAGGGCACTGAAGCTTTCTTT. Its translation is CASNIGQGTEAFF.

The chain links TRBV5-1 to TRBJ1-1; D possibly corresponds to TRBD1 (6 bases). The CDR3 is 13 amino acids. Per the germline V gene, CDR1 is SGHRS and CDR2 is YFSETQ. The V gene lost 6 bases and the J gene lost 1 base, with 10 bases spanning the gap. Written as DNA, the CDR3 is TGCGCCAGCACCAGGGACAAGAACACTGAAGCTTTCTTT. Its translation: CASTRDKNTEAFF.

The chain joins TRBV4-2 to TRBJ1-4, with a tentative D call TRBD1 (5 bases). V was clipped by 4 bases and J by 3 bases, with 15 bases between them. CDR3 length equals 16 residues. Germline-derived CDR1 and CDR2 are LGHNA and YNFKEQ. CDR3 amino acids: CASSPWGVASNEKLFF. The CDR3 bases are TGTGCCAGCAGCCCCTGGGGCGTCGCGTCTAATGAAAAACTGTTTTTT.

This clonotype was counted between two and nine times. The V and J genes are TRBV2 and TRBJ2-7; D remains unclear. In germline, CDR1 is SNHLY, CDR2 FYNNEI. This CDR3 comprises 14 residues. V gave up 1 base and J gave up 3 bases, with 10 bases separating them. The CDR3 is CASSEVGSYYEQYF. CDR3 DNA sequence: TGTGCCAGCAGTGAAGTTGGCTCCTACTACGAGCAGTACTTC.

The chain recombines TRBV3-1 with TRBJ2-3, with a tentative D call TRBD2 (5 bases). The CDR3 is 17 amino acids. Germline V gene data show CDR1 as LGHDT and CDR2 as YNNKEL (reference sequence). Deletions cut 0 bases from V and 2 bases from J, with 15 bases between. CDR3 protein: CASSQEVRDYITDTQYF. For the CDR3, the DNA is TGTGCCAGCAGCCAAGAAGTCAGAGACTACATCACAGATACGCAGTATTTT.

The V and J genes are TRBV28 and TRBJ1-2; a possible D gene is TRBD1 (6 bases). The CDR3 runs to 12 residues. CDR1 MDHEN and CDR2 SYDVKM come from the germline V gene. Trimming took off 6 bases at V and 6 bases at J, with 11 bases between the two ends. CDR3 region: CASRSAGDGYTF. The CDR3 nucleotides read TGTGCCAGCAGGTCCGCAGGGGATGGCTACACCTTC.

Comment on this clonotype: At one of its ends the junction is not consistent with the germline gene, which may arise from a read error. CDR3 amino acids: CASGLGVGEGIQYF. The DNA for the CDR3 is TGTGCCAGCGGCTTAGGCGTGGGGGAGGGCATTCAGTACTTC. The gene calls are TRBV11-2 and TRBJ2-4, with 7 bases identical to TRBD2. Per germline, CDR1 SGHAT and CDR2 FQNNGV. CDR3 size: 14 residues.

The chain links TRBV20-1 to TRBJ2-7, with TRBD1 matching over 11 bases. The CDR3 consists of 16 residues. V lost 2 bases and J lost 5; bases outside the gene matches: 11. From germline, CDR1 is DFQATT and CDR2 SNEGSKA (reference sequence). As DNA, the CDR3 is TGCAGTGCTAGAACGAGGACAGGGGGCGCCTTGGACGAGCAGTACTTC. As protein: CSARTRTGGALDEQYF.

The chain couples TRBV5-1 to TRBJ2-5; no clear D gene. This CDR3 spans 14 amino acids. V lost 0 bases and J 1 base, leaving 7 bases between the germline ends. Germline CDR1 is SGHRS and CDR2 is YFSETQ. The CDR3 sequence: CASSLVAAQETQYF. The CDR3 bases are TGCGCCAGCAGCTTGGTGGCAGCCCAAGAGACCCAGTACTTC.

This clonotype was observed a few times. The V and J genes are TRBV5-1 and TRBJ2-1, with TRBD2 identical over 13 bases. Trimming at V came to 0 bases and at J to 7 bases, leaving 4 bases not matched to a gene. The V gene's germline CDR1 is SGHRS and CDR2 YFSETQ. The CDR3 contains 16 residues. Written as DNA, the CDR3 is TGCGCCAGCAGCTTGGAGGGACTAGCGGGGCGGAATGAGCAGTTCTTC. It encodes CASSLEGLAGRNEQFF.

The table lists this clonotype with a few counts. The chain joins TRBV7-2 to TRBJ2-1; 10 bases are shared with TRBD2. CDR3 size: 16 residues. The junction had 4 bases not matched to a gene; V was cut back by 1 base and J by 4 bases. Per germline, CDR1 SGHTA and CDR2 FQGNSA. The DNA of the CDR3 is TGTGCCAGCAGCTTAGAGGTAGCGGGGGGATACAATGAGCAGTTCTTC. Amino acid sequence: CASSLEVAGGYNEQFF.

V gene TRBV5-1 combines with J gene TRBJ1-4, with D possibly matching TRBD1 (5 bases). The CDR3 has 14 amino acids. CDR1 is SGHRS and CDR2 is YFSETQ in the germline V gene. V was cut by 5 bases and J by 5 bases, with 13 bases left in between. CDR3 bases: TGCGCCAGCAGACGTGGGGCCCCGAATGAAAAACTGTTTTTT. It is translated as CASRRGAPNEKLFF.

Worth noting for this clonotype: A much larger clone differs by one base, so this may be a read error. The gene calls are TRBV9 and TRBJ2-1, with 10 positions matching TRBD2. The J segment lost 4 bases and the V segment lost 7 bases, leaving 14 bases of the junction unmatched. CDR3 length: 17 amino acids. Germline V gives CDR1 SGDLS, CDR2 YYNGEE. This chain's CDR3 is CASGSRRGLAAYNEQFF. Written as DNA, the CDR3 is TGTGCCAGCGGCTCTCGACGTGGACTAGCGGCGTACAATGAGCAGTTCTTC.

The chain recombines TRBV28 with TRBJ2-7; maybe TRBD1 (6 bases). The CDR3 length is 18 residues. Germline lookup yields CDR1 MDHEN and CDR2 SYDVKM. V dropped 6 bases and J dropped 1 base, with 25 bases sitting between them. This CDR3 is CASSIKPWAGTLSYEQYF. In DNA form, the CDR3 reads TGTGCCAGCAGCATCAAACCTTGGGCCGGGACACTATCCTACGAGCAGTACTTC. Full variable domain (outside the CDR3, taken from reference TRBV28 and TRBJ2-7): DVKVTQSSRYLVKRTGEKVFLECVQDMDHENMFWYRQDPGLGLRLIYFSYDVKMKEKGDIPEGYSVSREKKERFSLILESASTNQTSMYLCASSIKPWAGTLSYEQYFGPGTRLTVT.

In its sample, this clonotype was seen a few times. CDR3 residues: CSARTGGAETQYF. The CDR3 coding sequence is TGCAGTGCGAGAACAGGGGGCGCAGAGACCCAGTACTTC. The gene calls are TRBV20-1 and TRBJ2-5; 9 nucleotides align to TRBD1. The V gene's germline CDR1 is DFQATT and CDR2 SNEGSKA (reference sequence). The CDR3 runs 13 residues. J lost 4 bases, V lost 6 bases, and 6 bases had no gene match.

This CDR3 is CASSLWTSGGNEQFF. As DNA, the CDR3 is TGTGCCAGCAGCCTTTGGACTAGCGGGGGGAATGAGCAGTTCTTC. The gene calls are TRBV4-2 and TRBJ2-1, with 14 bases aligning to TRBD2. This CDR3 has 15 residues. J lost 7 bases, V lost 4 bases, and 3 bases had no gene match. Germline V gene sequence: CDR1 LGHNA, CDR2 YNFKEQ.

The rearrangement links TRBV2 to TRBJ2-3; 9 nucleotides line up with TRBD2. Losses at the gene ends were 10 bases for V and 2 bases for J; bases not matched to a gene: 7. The CDR3 is 14 amino acids. Looked up from germline, CDR1 is SNHLY and CDR2 is FYNNEI. The CDR3 reads CATSWTSVTDTQYF. The CDR3 DNA reads as TGTGCCACTTCCTGGACTAGCGTCACAGATACGCAGTATTTT.

A few counts support this clonotype. The CDR3 DNA reads as TGTGCCAGCAGTTATTTATGGGATAGCAATCAGCCCCAGCATTTT. Translated, it gives CASSYLWDSNQPQHF. The V and J genes are TRBV12-3 or TRBV12-4 and TRBJ1-5; D is undetermined. The V and J ends lost 4 bases and 0 bases respectively, with 10 bases between them. The CDR3 has 15 residues.

This clonotype has just a few counts. This chain links TRBV6-1 with TRBJ1-2; D possibly corresponds to TRBD1 (5 bases). The CDR3 has 14 amino acids. The germline V gene encodes CDR1 MNHNS and CDR2 SASEGT. The V end was cut by 1 base, the J end by 7 bases, with 13 bases between. CDR3 region: CASSEEGLGSGYTF. The CDR3 DNA reads as TGTGCCAGCAGTGAAGAGGGGCTGGGCAGTGGCTACACCTTC.

The rearrangement links TRBV6-7 to TRBJ2-1, with TRBD1 matching over 8 bases. TRBV6-7 is an ORF for which the function is uncertain. The CDR3 is 14 residues long. Trimming removed 7 bases from V and 3 bases from J; junction bases left unmatched: 5. CDR3 nucleotides: TGTGCCAGCATGGACAGGGTGAACTACAATGAGCAGTTCTTC. This gives the protein CASMDRVNYNEQFF.

The chain links TRBV6-8 to TRBJ2-7; D tentatively reads TRBD1 or TRBD2 (5 bases each). Germline V gene lookup returns CDR1 MNHGY and CDR2 SAAAGT. Trimming took 8 bases from V and 1 from J, leaving 18 bases between them. The CDR3 sequence is 15 residues long. The CDR3 DNA follows: TGTGCCAGCGGACCGGGACGTCAAAGGTCCTACGAGCAGTACTTC. Protein product: CASGPGRQRSYEQYF.

This chain links TRBV20-1 with TRBJ1-5; maybe TRBD1 (5 bases). The CDR3 consists of 12 residues. Germline-derived CDR1 and CDR2 are DFQATT and SNEGSKA (reference sequence). V was cut by 5 bases and J by 7 bases, with 12 bases left in between. The CDR3: CSAAVRGQPQHF. The CDR3 DNA sequence: TGCAGTGCTGCTGTTAGGGGCCAGCCCCAGCATTTT.

CDR3 protein: CASSQSPPDTQYF. The DNA of the CDR3 is TGTGCCAGCAGCCAAAGTCCCCCGGATACGCAGTATTTT. V and J are TRBV3-1 and TRBJ2-3; D is uncertain. This CDR3 contains 13 residues. Trimming removed 2 bases from V and 6 bases from J, with 9 bases in between. Germline CDR1 reads LGHDT; CDR2 reads YNNKEL (reference sequence).

As for this clonotype: Mismatch with germline at one junction end may stem from a read error. The rearrangement links TRBV5-1 to TRBJ2-3; the D gene is possibly TRBD1 (6 bases). The CDR3 totals 14 residues. Germline values: CDR1 SGHRS, CDR2 YFSETQ. The CDR3 sequence is CASSLAQGEDTQYF. CDR3 nucleotide sequence: TGCGCCAGCAGTTTGGCACAGGGTGAAGATACGCAGTATTTT.

This chain joins TRBV24-1 and TRBJ2-3, with TRBD2 identical over 8 bases. The CDR3 contains 17 residues. Trimming at V came to 7 bases and at J to 3 bases, leaving 14 bases not matched to a gene. From germline, CDR1 is KGHDR and CDR2 SFDVKD. The CDR3 loop is CATSAPGAGGRTDTQYF. The CDR3 region has the DNA TGTGCCACCAGCGCCCCCGGCGCGGGGGGTAGAACAGATACGCAGTATTTT.